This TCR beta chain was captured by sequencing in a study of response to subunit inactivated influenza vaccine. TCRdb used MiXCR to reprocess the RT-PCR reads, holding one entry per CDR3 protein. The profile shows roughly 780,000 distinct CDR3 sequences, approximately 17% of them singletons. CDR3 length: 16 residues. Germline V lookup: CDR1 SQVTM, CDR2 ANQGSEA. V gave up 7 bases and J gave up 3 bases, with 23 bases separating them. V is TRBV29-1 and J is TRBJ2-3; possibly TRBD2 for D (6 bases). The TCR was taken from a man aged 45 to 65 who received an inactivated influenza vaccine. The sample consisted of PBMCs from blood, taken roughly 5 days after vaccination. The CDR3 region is CSGKQLVGGLTDTQYF. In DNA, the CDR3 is TGCAGCGGAAAACAATTGGTGGGGGGATTAACAGATACGCAGTATTTT.